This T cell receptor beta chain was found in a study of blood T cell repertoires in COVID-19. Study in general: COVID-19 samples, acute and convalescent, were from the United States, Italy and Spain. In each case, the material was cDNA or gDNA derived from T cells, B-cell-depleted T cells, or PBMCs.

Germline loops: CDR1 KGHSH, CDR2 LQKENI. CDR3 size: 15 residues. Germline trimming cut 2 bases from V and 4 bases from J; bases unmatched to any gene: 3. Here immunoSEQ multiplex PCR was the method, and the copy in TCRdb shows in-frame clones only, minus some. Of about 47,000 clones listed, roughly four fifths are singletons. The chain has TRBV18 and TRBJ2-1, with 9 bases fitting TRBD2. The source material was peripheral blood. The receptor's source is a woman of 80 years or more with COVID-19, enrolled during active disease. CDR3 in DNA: TGTGCCAGCTCACCAAGGACTAGCGAATACAATGAGCAGTTCTTC. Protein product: CASSPRTSEYNEQFF.